What follows describes a single T cell receptor (beta chain). This clone showed up just once. This receptor's antigen is unknown. Nothing much larger sits one base from this clone, and base qualities are not available. The sample originates from a study of cytomegalovirus exposure and HLA in healthy donors (dated by TCRdb to the late 2010s). Background on the whole study: In an earlier analysis of some 550 of the donors, around 290 Gb of sequence data and 95 million to 130 million unique TCR beta sequences from roughly 200 million T cells were reported. Roughly 290 gigabases of sequencing data and 75 million to 85 million unique TCR sequences made up an early release that covered several hundred HLA-typed donors. Of the approximately 400 genotyped donors, less than 85% were placed in the genetic ancestry cluster associated with self-reported Caucasian donors. The study was designed to test whether signatures of past pathogen exposure could be identified by cataloging public T cell receptors. The study used immunosequencing to profile the T cell repertoires of approximately 650 subjects and linked those repertoires to cytomegalovirus serostatus. Besides the first cohort of 666 subjects, a separate validation cohort made up of roughly 120 different subjects was used. To predict cytomegalovirus infection status, the study combined high-throughput TCR immunosequencing, statistical association of individual TCRs with disease status, and machine learning. A later analysis re-examined previously published TCR beta repertoires from more than 550 donors and added high-resolution HLA genotyping to investigate patterns of TCR occurrence. Rather than drawing on any new phenotypic data, the later analysis identified candidate immune exposures from TCR beta sequences and the way those sequences occurred across donors. To decide whether each TCR beta V gene segment behaved as functional or pseudogenic, an earlier analysis of some 540 of the donors relied on high-throughput TCR beta sequencing. Alongside the repertoire data, information on donor age, sex, ethnicity and CMV serostatus was compiled. In a later genetic analysis, genome-wide SNP genotypes for about 65% of the 666 donors were used, and that subset was treated as a discovery cohort. Every repertoire in the discovery cohort had been generated on one and the same sequencing platform. HLA typing included class I and class II loci at four-digit resolution. Typing coverage varied by locus: roughly 629-630 donors for A, B, C, DRB1 and DQB1; approximately 500 for DQA1; more than 600 for DPA1; around 490 for DPB1. Because of strong linkage in the cohort, roughly five DR-DQ haplotypes were treated as single units for association and clustering. Across some 400 genotyped donors of the cohort, an average of about 250,000 unique TCR beta nucleotide sequences per donor were sequenced, and roughly 17% of those sequences were non-productive. On the study overall, not on this receptor specifically: In a later analysis, most CMV-associated TCR beta chains were found to appear HLA-restricted, with HLA associations seemingly driven largely by CMV exposure. A later genetic analysis reported fewer N-insertions in productive TCRs among donors in an Asian-associated ancestry cluster than the roughly 670-donor mean. Assigning TCR associations to individual alleles was difficult when HLA alleles, especially DR and DQ, strongly co-occurred. Several of the top co-occurrence clusters appeared to be linked to parvovirus B19, influenza, CMV and Epstein-Barr virus, according to a later analysis. A total of 150 or so TCR beta chains were listed by the study as associated with cytomegalovirus. Because the 87-base-pair reads could not distinguish some IMGT-functional V segments, including TRBV6-2 and TRBV6-3, those segments were excluded. A further reported finding was that TCR beta sequences accurately predicted the HLA-A and HLA-B alleles for most subjects in the first cohort. In vitro tests confirmed that three of the cytomegalovirus-associated TCR beta chains recognize cytomegalovirus antigens. Linkage disequilibrium might explain the correlated functional status among segregating V segments, but an unknown experimental factor could not be excluded. At a false discovery rate of 0.05, a later analysis linked 16,951 TCR beta sequences to specific HLA alleles. About 15 rarely observed V segments, including chromosome 9 orphons, were excluded from the earlier analysis of approximately 600 of the donors because counts were too low. According to the authors, the approach could potentially be generalized to other disease states and immunological phenotypes. Immune exposure information for the cohort was limited to CMV serostatus. In this cohort, only TCR beta chains were sequenced, and detectable features were limited by the absence of alpha or paired-chain data. Because HLA typing was missing for some donors at each locus, association tests included only the typed subset. A later analysis found that HLA-associated TCR beta chains were more clonally expanded and had lower generation probabilities than equally common non-associated chains. In a later analysis, TCR association rates were found to vary across HLA loci, with the most associated TCRs seen for DRB1 alleles and the fewest for HLA-C alleles. The classifier was reported to diagnose cytomegalovirus status with high specificity and sensitivity in both the original cohort and the validation cohort. Most TCR sequences were observed very rarely across donors, whereas some public TCRs were present in many individuals. Sequencing depth was assumed to be roughly uniform across donors in the presence/absence analyses, though that assumption may not hold. The sequencing pipeline was judged likely to have produced a cluster of highly shared sequence variants as a technical artifact. V-gene and J-gene trimming of TCR beta chains was associated with a missense DCLRE1C variant in a later genetic analysis, and the association was replicated in an independent cohort. In an earlier analysis of under 600 of the donors, most TCR beta V segments were observed in productive rearrangements about 87% or about 30% of the time, broadly matching IMGT annotations.

The library was built by means of the immunoSEQ multiplex PCR assay. The multiplex PCR relied on a mix of 60 forward primers for TCR Vbeta segments and 13 reverse primers for TCR Jbeta segments. The CDR3 region of rearranged TCR beta genes was amplified from genomic DNA by a multiplex PCR assay. The amplified TCR beta libraries were sequenced on the Illumina HiSeq System as 87-base-pair reads. In the authors' own workflow: A later analysis counted some 80 million unique TCR beta chains across the 666 repertoires, and roughly 10 million of these chains were shared by at least two donors. Raw reads were error-corrected and collapsed into unique sequences by a nearest-neighbor algorithm in which closely related sequences were merged to remove PCR and sequencing errors. V, D and J gene segments were assigned by aligning CDR3 sequences to IMGT reference sequences. For a sequence to be retained, at least a six-nucleotide match to both a V gene segment and a J gene segment was required. A rearrangement was called productive if the CDR3 had no stop codons and remained in frame with V and J, and every other rearrangement was called non-productive. CDR3 was defined according to IMGT convention as the region running from the second conserved V-encoded cysteine to the conserved J-encoded phenylalanine. The earlier analysis of about 530 of the donors excluded any sequence lacking an unambiguous match to a single V gene segment. An earlier analysis of some 500 of the donors classified V segments as functional when productive rearrangements were above 56.7% and as segregating when the standard deviation between donors was above 5%. A statistical classification framework was developed to diagnose cytomegalovirus status using the catalog of TCR beta chain sequences. In a later analysis, V and J genes were assigned by comparing TCR nucleotide sequences against IMGT/GENE-DB human TR gene sequences. A later analysis assigned CDR3 sequences and most-parsimonious VDJ recombination scenarios with the TCRdist pipeline. In a later analysis, each TCR beta chain was defined by its CDR3 amino acid sequence together with its V-gene family, and reads lacking a unique V-gene family were excluded. As a way to deal with suspected cross-contamination and a sequencing artifact, a later analysis dropped 640 or so nucleotide sequences that were highly shared and had low generation probability. In a later analysis, a clonal expansion index for each public chain was calculated from normalized within-repertoire ranks of inferred template counts. In a later analysis, generation probabilities were computed using a VDJ recombination model fitted to out-of-frame rearrangements, and the results were checked against IGoR. In a later analysis, hypergeometric tests were used to score TCR-TCR, TCR-HLA and TCR-CMV co-occurrence, with a repertoire-size bias correction applied to TCR pairs. To estimate false discovery rates, a later analysis permuted the HLA or CMV assignments 20 times. In a later analysis, co-occurring TCRs were grouped using DBSCAN, with TCRdist sequence similarity added in when clustering inside HLA-allele-positive subsets. Repertoires with fewer than 30,000 or more than 120,000 public chains, plus five repertoires with anomalous nucleotide sharing, were excluded from co-occurrence clustering. Held by TCRdb, this immuneACCESS table contains in-frame sequences only and omits some clones. Under half of the omission traces to an unresolved V gene where checked; the cause of the rest is unknown. The V and J calls and clone size are taken from that table; D and trimming were inferred from the DNA. Counted in this sample were about 150,000 clones; over 60% of them appeared once. Over 3% of the sample is in the top ten clones.

Deletion took 4 bases off V and 2 bases off J, with a span of 8 bases between the germline ends. Taken from cysteine to phenylalanine, the CDR3 has 13 residues. CDR3 DNA only is kept here, 39 bases in frame from base 1. CDR1 and CDR2 were assigned from the germline V gene as SGHVS and FNYEAQ. The cohort comprised around 700 healthy bone marrow donors. All cohort members were sampled while nominally healthy, although unrecorded immune exposures were likely present. The donor tested CMV seronegative, placing the donor among the 350 to 400 seronegative members of the cohort. Each donor provided a peripheral blood sample, and peripheral blood mononuclear cells were used for TCR beta sequencing. The Qiagen DNeasy Blood Extraction Kit was used to extract genomic DNA from the blood cell samples.

Sequencing input: PBMCs. This receptor was identified in a woman in her forties in good health and CMV-seronegative. This receptor chain uses TRBV7-6 and TRBJ2-5; a tentative D match to TRBD2 spans 6 bases. The DNA sequence reads TGTGCCAGCAGCTCCGGGACTCAAGAGACCCAGTACTTC. Translated, this gives CASSSGTQETQYF.